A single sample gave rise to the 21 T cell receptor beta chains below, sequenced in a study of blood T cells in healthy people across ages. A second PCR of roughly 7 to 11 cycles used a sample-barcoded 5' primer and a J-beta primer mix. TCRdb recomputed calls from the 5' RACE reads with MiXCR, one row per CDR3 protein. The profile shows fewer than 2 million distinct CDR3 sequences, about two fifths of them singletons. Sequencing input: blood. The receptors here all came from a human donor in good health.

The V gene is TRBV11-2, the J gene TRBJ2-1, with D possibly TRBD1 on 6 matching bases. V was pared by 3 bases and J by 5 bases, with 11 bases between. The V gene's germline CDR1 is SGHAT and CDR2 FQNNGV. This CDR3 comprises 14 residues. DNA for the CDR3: TGTGCCAGCAGCTTCGCCGGACAGCACAATGAGCAGTTCTTC. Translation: CASSFAGQHNEQFF.

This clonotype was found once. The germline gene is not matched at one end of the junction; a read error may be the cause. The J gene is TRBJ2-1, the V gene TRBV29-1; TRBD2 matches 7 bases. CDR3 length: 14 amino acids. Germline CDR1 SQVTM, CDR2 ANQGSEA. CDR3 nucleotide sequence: TGCAGCGTCGTCCCCCTAGCGGCGTACAATGGGCAGTTCTTC. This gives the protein CSVVPLAAYNGQFF.

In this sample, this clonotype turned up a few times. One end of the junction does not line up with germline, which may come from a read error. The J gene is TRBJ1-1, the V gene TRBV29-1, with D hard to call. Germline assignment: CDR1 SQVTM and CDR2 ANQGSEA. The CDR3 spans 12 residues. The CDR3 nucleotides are TGCAGCGTTGTGGCTCCGAACGCTGAAGCTTTCTTT. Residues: CSVVAPNAEAFF.

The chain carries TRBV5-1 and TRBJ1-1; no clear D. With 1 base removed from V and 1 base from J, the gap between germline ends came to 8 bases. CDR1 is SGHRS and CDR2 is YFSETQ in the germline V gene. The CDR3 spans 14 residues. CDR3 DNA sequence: TGCGCCAGCAGCTTGAATAAGCAGAACACTGAAGCTTTCTTT. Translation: CASSLNKQNTEAFF.

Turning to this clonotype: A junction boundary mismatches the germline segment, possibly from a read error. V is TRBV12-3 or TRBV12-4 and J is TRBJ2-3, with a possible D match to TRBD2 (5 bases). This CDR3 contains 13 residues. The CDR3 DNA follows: TGTGCCTGCAGTCCCACGAGGGTTGGACTGCTGTATTTT. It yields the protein CACSPTRVGLLYF.

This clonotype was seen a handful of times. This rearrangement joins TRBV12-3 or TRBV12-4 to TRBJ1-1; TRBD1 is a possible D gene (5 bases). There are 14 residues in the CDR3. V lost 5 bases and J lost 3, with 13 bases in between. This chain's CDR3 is CASSPWGLDTEAFF. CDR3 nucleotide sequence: TGTGCCAGCAGTCCTTGGGGGTTGGACACTGAAGCTTTCTTT.

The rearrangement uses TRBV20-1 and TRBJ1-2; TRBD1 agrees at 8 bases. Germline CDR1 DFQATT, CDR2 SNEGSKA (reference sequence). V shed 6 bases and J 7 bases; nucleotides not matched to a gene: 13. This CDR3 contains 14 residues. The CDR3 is CSALQDRVVGGYTF. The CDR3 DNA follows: TGCAGTGCCCTCCAGGACAGGGTGGTCGGTGGCTACACCTTC.

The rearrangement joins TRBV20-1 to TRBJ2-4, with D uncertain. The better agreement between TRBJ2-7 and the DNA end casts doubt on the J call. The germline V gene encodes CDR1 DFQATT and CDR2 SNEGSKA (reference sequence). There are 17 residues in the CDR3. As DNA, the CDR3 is TGCAGTGCTAGCGCAACCCCGGACGGATCGAAAGGCTACGAGCAGTACTTC. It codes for CSASATPDGSKGYEQYF.

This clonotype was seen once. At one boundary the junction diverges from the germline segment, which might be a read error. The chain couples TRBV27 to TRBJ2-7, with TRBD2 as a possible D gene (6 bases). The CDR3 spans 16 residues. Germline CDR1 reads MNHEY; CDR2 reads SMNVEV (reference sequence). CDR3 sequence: CASSLSAGTYSHEQYF. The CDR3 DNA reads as TGTGCCAGCAGTTTATCGGCGGGGACCTACTCCCACGAGCAGTACTTC.

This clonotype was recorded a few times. CDR3 in DNA: TGCGCCAGCAGGATAGGAATAAGCTCCTACGAGCAGTACTTC. Translating it yields CASRIGISSYEQYF. The chain uses TRBV5-1 and TRBJ2-7; D is unresolved. V was clipped by 5 bases and J by 0 bases, with 12 bases between them. The CDR3 has 14 residues. Germline V lookup: CDR1 SGHRS, CDR2 YFSETQ.

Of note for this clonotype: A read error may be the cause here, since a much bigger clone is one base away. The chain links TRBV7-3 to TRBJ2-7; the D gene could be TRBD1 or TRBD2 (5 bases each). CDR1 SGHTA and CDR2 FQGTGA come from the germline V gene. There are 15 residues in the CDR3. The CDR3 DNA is TGTGCCAGCAGCTTAACGGGGGATATTCCCTACAAGCAGTACTTC. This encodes CASSLTGDIPYKQYF.

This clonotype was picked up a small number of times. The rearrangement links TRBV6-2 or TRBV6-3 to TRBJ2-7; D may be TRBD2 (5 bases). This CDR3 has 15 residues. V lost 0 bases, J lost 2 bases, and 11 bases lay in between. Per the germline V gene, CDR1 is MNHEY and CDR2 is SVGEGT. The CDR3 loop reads CASSYSMRDPYEQYF. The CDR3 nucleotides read TGTGCCAGCAGTTACTCGATGAGGGATCCCTACGAGCAGTACTTC.

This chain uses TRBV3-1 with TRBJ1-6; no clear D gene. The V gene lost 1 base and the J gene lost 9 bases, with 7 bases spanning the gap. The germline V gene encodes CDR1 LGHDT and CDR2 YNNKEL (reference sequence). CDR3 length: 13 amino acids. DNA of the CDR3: TGTGCCAGCAGCCAAGTCACCGGTTCACCCCTCCACTTT. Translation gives CASSQVTGSPLHF.

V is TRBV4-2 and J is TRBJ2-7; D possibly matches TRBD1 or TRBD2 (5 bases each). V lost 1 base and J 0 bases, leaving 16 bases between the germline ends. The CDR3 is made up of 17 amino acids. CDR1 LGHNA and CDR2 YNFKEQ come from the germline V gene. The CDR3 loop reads CASSQGVGQDYSYEQYF. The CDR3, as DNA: TGTGCCAGCAGCCAAGGAGTAGGACAAGACTACTCCTACGAGCAGTACTTC.

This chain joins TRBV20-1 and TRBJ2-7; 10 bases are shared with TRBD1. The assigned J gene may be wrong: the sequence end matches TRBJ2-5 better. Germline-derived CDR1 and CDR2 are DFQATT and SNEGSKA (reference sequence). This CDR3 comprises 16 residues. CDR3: CSERMMGTGAGETQYF. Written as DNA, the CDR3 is TGCAGTGAAAGGATGATGGGGACAGGGGCGGGGGAGACCCAGTACTTC.

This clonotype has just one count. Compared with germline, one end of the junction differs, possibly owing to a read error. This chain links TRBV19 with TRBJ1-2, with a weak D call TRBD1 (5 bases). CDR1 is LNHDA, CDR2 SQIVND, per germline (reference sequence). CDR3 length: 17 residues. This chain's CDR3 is CASSSGRRSGTPYGCTF. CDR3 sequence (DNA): TGTGCCAGTAGCTCGGGGCGGAGGAGTGGAACTCCCTATGGCTGCACCTTC.

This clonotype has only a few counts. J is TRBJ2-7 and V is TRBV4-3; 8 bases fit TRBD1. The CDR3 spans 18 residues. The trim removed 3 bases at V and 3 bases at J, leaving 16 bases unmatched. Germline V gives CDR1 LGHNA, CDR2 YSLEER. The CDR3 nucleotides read TGCGCCAGCAGCCAGTATATGAGGAGGGGACAGGAGATCTACGAGCAGTACTTC. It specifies CASSQYMRRGQEIYEQYF.

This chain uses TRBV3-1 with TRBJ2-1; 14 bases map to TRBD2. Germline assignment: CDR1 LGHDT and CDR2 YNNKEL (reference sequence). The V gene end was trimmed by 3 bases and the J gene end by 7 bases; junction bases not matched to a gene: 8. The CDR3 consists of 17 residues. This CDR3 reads CASSHSIGTSGGNEQFF. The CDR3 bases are TGTGCCAGCAGCCACTCAATAGGGACTAGCGGGGGAAATGAGCAGTTCTTC.

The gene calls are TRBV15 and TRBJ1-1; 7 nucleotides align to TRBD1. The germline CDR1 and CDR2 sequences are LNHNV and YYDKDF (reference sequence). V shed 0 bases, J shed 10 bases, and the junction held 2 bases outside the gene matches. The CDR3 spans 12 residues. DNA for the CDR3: TGTGCCACCAGCAGAGATCGGGACAGAGCTTTCTTT. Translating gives CATSRDRDRAFF.

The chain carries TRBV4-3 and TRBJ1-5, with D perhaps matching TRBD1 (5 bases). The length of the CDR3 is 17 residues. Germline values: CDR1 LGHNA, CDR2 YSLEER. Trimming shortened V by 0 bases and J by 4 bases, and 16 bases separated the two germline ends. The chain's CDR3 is CASSQEGVGAENQPQHF. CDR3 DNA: TGCGCCAGCAGCCAAGAGGGGGTAGGGGCCGAAAATCAGCCCCAGCATTTT.

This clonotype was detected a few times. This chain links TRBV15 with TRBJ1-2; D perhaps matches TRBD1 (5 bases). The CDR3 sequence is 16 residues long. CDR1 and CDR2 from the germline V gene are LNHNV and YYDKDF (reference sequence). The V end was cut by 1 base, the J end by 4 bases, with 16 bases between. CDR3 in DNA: TGTGCCACCAGCAGAGGAGGGGAGGGAGCCGGCTATGGCTACACCTTC. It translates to CATSRGGEGAGYGYTF.